Below, one T cell receptor (beta chain) is given with its context. The data are from a study of blood T cells in healthy people across ages. About the research overall: The capture of about one barcoded beta molecule per two T cells was achieved by template switching.

Together with a sample-barcoded 5' primer, a J-beta primer mix was included in a second PCR lasting 7 to 11 cycles. There were at least 2.5 million CDR3-containing paired-end reads obtained from each sample. TCRdb used MiXCR to reprocess the 5' RACE reads, holding one entry per CDR3 protein. The repertoire holds about 1.4 million distinct CDR3 sequences, with approximately 63% as singletons. V shed 3 bases and J 1 base; nucleotides not matched to a gene: 5. Germline CDR1 and CDR2: DFQATT and SNEGSKA (reference sequence). The CDR3 covers 15 residues. Material: blood. The TCR was taken from a man between 18 and 29 years old in good health. The chain recombines TRBV20-1 with TRBJ2-3; TRBD2 agrees at 9 bases. The CDR3 loop reads CSASDPSGGTDTQYF. CDR3 coding DNA: TGCAGTGCTAGTGACCCTAGCGGGGGCACAGATACGCAGTATTTT.